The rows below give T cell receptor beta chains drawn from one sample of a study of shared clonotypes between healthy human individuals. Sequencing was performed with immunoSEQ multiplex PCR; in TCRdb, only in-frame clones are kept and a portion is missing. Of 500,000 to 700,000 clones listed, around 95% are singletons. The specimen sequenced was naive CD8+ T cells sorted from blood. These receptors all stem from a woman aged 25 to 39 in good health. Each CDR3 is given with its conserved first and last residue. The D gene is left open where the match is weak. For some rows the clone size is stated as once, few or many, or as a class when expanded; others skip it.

cdr3_aa: CASGGAGNTEAFF; cdr3_nt: TGCGCCAGTGGCGGTGCGGGTAACACTGAAGCTTTCTTT; clone_size: NA; j_call: TRBJ1-1; d_call: NA; v_call: TRBV5-1
cdr3_aa: CASSSTNNEKLFF; cdr3_nt: TGTGCCAGCAGCAGTACCAATAATGAAAAACTGTTTTTT; clone_size: NA; j_call: TRBJ1-4; d_call: NA; v_call: TRBV28
cdr3_aa: CASSVDWGSLMNTEAFF; cdr3_nt: TGTGCCAGCAGCGTAGATTGGGGCAGCCTCATGAACACTGAAGCTTTCTTT; clone_size: NA; j_call: TRBJ1-1; d_call: NA; v_call: TRBV9
cdr3_aa: CASSVSSGPGELFF; cdr3_nt: TGCGCCAGCAGTGTATCTAGCGGCCCCGGGGAGCTGTTTTTT; clone_size: NA; j_call: TRBJ2-2; d_call: TRBD2; v_call: TRBV10-2
cdr3_aa: CASSLRPDYGYTF; cdr3_nt: TGTGCCAGCAGTTTAAGACCCGACTATGGCTACACCTTC; clone_size: NA; j_call: TRBJ1-2; d_call: NA; v_call: TRBV2
cdr3_aa: CASSPTGTESAQYF; cdr3_nt: TGTGCCAGCAGTCCAACAGGGACGGAATCGGCCCAGTACTTC; clone_size: NA; j_call: TRBJ2-5; d_call: NA; v_call: TRBV7-8
cdr3_aa: CASRPTETAGYGYTF; cdr3_nt: TGTGCCAGCAGACCAACCGAGACAGCGGGCTATGGCTACACCTTC; clone_size: NA; j_call: TRBJ1-2; d_call: NA; v_call: TRBV28
cdr3_aa: CASSPGANTGELFF; cdr3_nt: TGTGCCAGCAGCCCGGGGGCGAACACCGGGGAGCTGTTTTTT; clone_size: once; j_call: TRBJ2-2; d_call: NA; v_call: TRBV13
cdr3_aa: CASSFGGRVGEKLFF; cdr3_nt: TGTGCCAGCAGTTTTGGGGGCAGGGTCGGGGAAAAACTGTTTTTT; clone_size: NA; j_call: TRBJ1-4; d_call: NA; v_call: TRBV28
cdr3_aa: CASSSGLAGGPADEQYF; cdr3_nt: TGTGCCAGCAGTTCGGGACTAGCGGGAGGGCCGGCCGACGAGCAGTACTTC; clone_size: NA; j_call: TRBJ2-7; d_call: TRBD2; v_call: TRBV27
cdr3_aa: CASSQSGRETYEQYF; cdr3_nt: TGTGCCAGCAGCCAAAGCGGGAGGGAAACCTACGAGCAGTACTTC; clone_size: NA; j_call: TRBJ2-7; d_call: TRBD2; v_call: TRBV4-2
cdr3_aa: CSVDWVEEQFF; cdr3_nt: TGCAGCGTTGATTGGGTCGAAGAGCAGTTCTTC; clone_size: NA; j_call: TRBJ2-1; d_call: NA; v_call: TRBV29-1
cdr3_aa: CASSQGGPPETYEQYF; cdr3_nt: TGCGCCAGCAGCCAAGGTGGCCCACCGGAGACCTACGAGCAGTACTTC; clone_size: NA; j_call: TRBJ2-7; d_call: NA; v_call: TRBV4-1
cdr3_aa: CASSERLAADTDTQYF; cdr3_nt: TGTGCCAGCAGCGAAAGACTAGCGGCCGACACAGATACGCAGTATTTT; clone_size: NA; j_call: TRBJ2-3; d_call: TRBD2; v_call: TRBV7-6
cdr3_aa: CASSTIGTATGELFF; cdr3_nt: TGTGCCAGCAGTACAATCGGGACGGCCACCGGGGAGCTGTTTTTT; clone_size: NA; j_call: TRBJ2-2; d_call: NA; v_call: TRBV28
cdr3_aa: CASSSSYEQYF; cdr3_nt: TGTGCCAGCTCTTCTTCATACGAGCAGTACTTC; clone_size: NA; j_call: TRBJ2-7; d_call: NA; v_call: TRBV19
cdr3_aa: CASSLDLTDTQYF; cdr3_nt: TGTGCCAGCAGCTTGGACTTAACAGATACGCAGTATTTT; clone_size: NA; j_call: TRBJ2-3; d_call: NA; v_call: TRBV13
cdr3_aa: CAIRGLSETQYF; cdr3_nt: TGTGCCATCAGGGGACTATCAGAGACCCAGTACTTC; clone_size: NA; j_call: TRBJ2-5; d_call: TRBD2; v_call: TRBV10-3
cdr3_aa: CASSPPPGLAEETQYF; cdr3_nt: TGTGCCAGCTCACCACCGCCGGGACTAGCTGAAGAGACCCAGTACTTC; clone_size: NA; j_call: TRBJ2-5; d_call: TRBD2; v_call: TRBV18
cdr3_aa: CASSSGGANTQYF; cdr3_nt: TGTGCCAGCAGCTCCGGGGGGGCGAATACGCAGTATTTT; clone_size: NA; j_call: TRBJ2-3; d_call: TRBD2; v_call: TRBV6-5
cdr3_aa: CASSLTGRDYEQYF; cdr3_nt: TGTGCCAGCAGCTTGACTGGGCGGGATTACGAGCAGTACTTC; clone_size: NA; j_call: TRBJ2-7; d_call: NA; v_call: TRBV5-4
cdr3_aa: CASSNDRVRRGETQYF; cdr3_nt: TGTGCCAGCAGCAACGACAGGGTGAGGAGAGGAGAGACCCAGTACTTC; clone_size: once; j_call: TRBJ2-5; d_call: TRBD1; v_call: TRBV7-9
cdr3_aa: CASSIKAGGTYEQYF; cdr3_nt: TGTGCCAGTAGTATAAAGGCAGGGGGCACCTACGAGCAGTACTTC; clone_size: NA; j_call: TRBJ2-7; d_call: TRBD1; v_call: TRBV19
cdr3_aa: CASSQDLPSGKAYEQYF; cdr3_nt: TGCGCCAGCAGCCAAGATCTGCCTAGCGGAAAAGCCTACGAGCAGTACTTC; clone_size: NA; j_call: TRBJ2-7; d_call: TRBD2; v_call: TRBV4-1
cdr3_aa: CASGTRYEQYF; cdr3_nt: TGTGCCAGTGGGACTCGGTACGAGCAGTACTTC; clone_size: once; j_call: TRBJ2-7; d_call: NA; v_call: TRBV7-9
cdr3_aa: CASGRGGPNQPQHF; cdr3_nt: TGTGCCAGCGGACGAGGGGGCCCCAATCAGCCCCAGCATTTT; clone_size: NA; j_call: TRBJ1-5; d_call: TRBD1; v_call: TRBV28
cdr3_aa: CASSLGAGHAFF; cdr3_nt: TGTGCCAGCAGCTTAGGGGCGGGTCACGCTTTCTTT; clone_size: NA; j_call: TRBJ1-1; d_call: NA; v_call: TRBV7-3
cdr3_aa: CASNTQGSNQPQHF; cdr3_nt: TGTGCCAGCAACACACAGGGCAGCAATCAGCCCCAGCATTTT; clone_size: NA; j_call: TRBJ1-5; d_call: NA; v_call: TRBV28
cdr3_aa: CASSLSPGSSYNEQFF; cdr3_nt: TGTGCCAGCAGTTTATCCCCGGGGAGCTCCTACAATGAGCAGTTCTTC; clone_size: NA; j_call: TRBJ2-1; d_call: NA; v_call: TRBV27
cdr3_aa: CASSYISPSYEQYF; cdr3_nt: TGTGCCAGCAGTTACATTTCACCCTCTTACGAGCAGTACTTC; clone_size: few; j_call: TRBJ2-7; d_call: NA; v_call: TRBV6-5
cdr3_aa: CASSLISGRARETQYF; cdr3_nt: TGTGCCAGCAGTTTGATTAGCGGGAGGGCCCGGGAGACCCAGTACTTC; clone_size: NA; j_call: TRBJ2-5; d_call: TRBD2; v_call: TRBV28
cdr3_aa: CASSLTGPEQYF; cdr3_nt: TGTGCCAGCAGCCTCACAGGGCCCGAGCAGTACTTC; clone_size: NA; j_call: TRBJ2-7; d_call: NA; v_call: TRBV7-8
cdr3_aa: CASSLRASGELFF; cdr3_nt: TGTGCCAGCAGTTTGAGAGCGTCGGGGGAGCTGTTTTTT; clone_size: NA; j_call: TRBJ2-2; d_call: NA; v_call: TRBV27
cdr3_aa: CARGPGGGHF; cdr3_nt: TGCGCCAGGGGTCCTGGGGGAGGGCACTTC; clone_size: NA; j_call: TRBJ2-7; d_call: TRBD2; v_call: TRBV10-2
cdr3_aa: CASSRRLDRNEQFF; cdr3_nt: TGTGCCAGCAGTAGGCGACTAGATCGCAATGAGCAGTTCTTC; clone_size: NA; j_call: TRBJ2-1; d_call: NA; v_call: TRBV27
cdr3_aa: CASSSGSSYNEQFF; cdr3_nt: TGTGCCAGCAGTTCAGGGAGCTCCTACAATGAGCAGTTCTTC; clone_size: NA; j_call: TRBJ2-1; d_call: NA; v_call: TRBV27
cdr3_aa: CASIPTRTASYNEQFF; cdr3_nt: TGTGCCAGCATCCCAACCCGAACGGCTTCCTACAATGAGCAGTTCTTC; clone_size: NA; j_call: TRBJ2-1; d_call: NA; v_call: TRBV27
cdr3_aa: CASSLGGGGPWEQYF; cdr3_nt: TGTGCCAGCAGCTTAGGGGGCGGGGGGCCATGGGAGCAGTACTTC; clone_size: NA; j_call: TRBJ2-7; d_call: TRBD2; v_call: TRBV7-6
cdr3_aa: CASSKDSRDSKHSNQPQHF; cdr3_nt: TGTGCCAGCAGCAAAGACTCGCGGGACAGTAAACATAGCAATCAGCCCCAGCATTTT; clone_size: NA; j_call: TRBJ1-5; d_call: NA; v_call: TRBV21-1
cdr3_aa: CAISVTREDRYTYEQYF; cdr3_nt: TGTGCCATCAGCGTCACCAGGGAAGACAGGTACACCTACGAGCAGTACTTC; clone_size: NA; j_call: TRBJ2-7; d_call: NA; v_call: TRBV10-3
cdr3_aa: CASKMRGGTDQNIQYF; cdr3_nt: TGTGCCAGTAAAATGAGGGGGGGGACCGACCAAAACATTCAGTACTTC; clone_size: once; j_call: TRBJ2-4; d_call: NA; v_call: TRBV19
cdr3_aa: CASSLTGGRTEAFF; cdr3_nt: TGTGCCAGCAGTTTAACAGGGGGCAGGACTGAAGCTTTCTTT; clone_size: once; j_call: TRBJ1-1; d_call: TRBD1; v_call: TRBV28
cdr3_aa: CASSLLLNTGELFF; cdr3_nt: TGTGCCAGCAGTTTATTGCTGAACACCGGGGAGCTGTTTTTT; clone_size: NA; j_call: TRBJ2-2; d_call: NA; v_call: TRBV28
cdr3_aa: CASRGQGAYYEQYF; cdr3_nt: TGTGCCAGCAGGGGGCAGGGGGCATACTACGAGCAGTACTTC; clone_size: NA; j_call: TRBJ2-7; d_call: TRBD1; v_call: TRBV6-1
cdr3_aa: CASSLLGNTDTQYF; cdr3_nt: TGTGCCAGCAGTTTATTGGGAAACACAGATACGCAGTATTTT; clone_size: NA; j_call: TRBJ2-3; d_call: NA; v_call: TRBV28
cdr3_aa: CASSGNSERGTEAFF; cdr3_nt: TGTGCCAGCAGCGGCAATAGTGAGCGCGGCACTGAAGCTTTCTTT; clone_size: once; j_call: TRBJ1-1; d_call: NA; v_call: TRBV5-6
cdr3_aa: CASPFHSRIGEQYF; cdr3_nt: TGTGCCAGCCCCTTTCACAGCCGGATAGGCGAGCAGTACTTC; clone_size: NA; j_call: TRBJ2-7; d_call: NA; v_call: TRBV21-1
cdr3_aa: CASSLAAGVTQPQHF; cdr3_nt: TGTGCCAGCAGTTTAGCCGCGGGGGTAACTCAGCCCCAGCATTTT; clone_size: NA; j_call: TRBJ1-5; d_call: NA; v_call: TRBV27
cdr3_aa: CASSLTGSSYNEQFF; cdr3_nt: TGTGCCAGCAGCCTAACGGGTAGCTCCTACAATGAGCAGTTCTTC; clone_size: NA; j_call: TRBJ2-1; d_call: NA; v_call: TRBV4-2
cdr3_aa: CSVEGTGEYEQYF; cdr3_nt: TGCAGCGTTGAAGGGACAGGGGAATACGAGCAGTACTTC; clone_size: NA; j_call: TRBJ2-7; d_call: TRBD1; v_call: TRBV29-1
cdr3_aa: CASRPLTPSSYNEQFF; cdr3_nt: TGTGCCAGCAGACCCCTCACACCTAGCTCCTACAATGAGCAGTTCTTC; clone_size: NA; j_call: TRBJ2-1; d_call: NA; v_call: TRBV28
cdr3_aa: CASSLEGVEKLFF; cdr3_nt: TGTGCCAGCAGCTTAGAGGGGGTTGAAAAACTGTTTTTT; clone_size: once; j_call: TRBJ1-4; d_call: NA; v_call: TRBV7-6
cdr3_aa: CAISLGTGGYEQYF; cdr3_nt: TGTGCCATCAGTTTGGGGACAGGGGGCTACGAGCAGTACTTC; clone_size: NA; j_call: TRBJ2-7; d_call: TRBD1; v_call: TRBV10-3
cdr3_aa: CASSSDTRQHEQYF; cdr3_nt: TGTGCCAGCAGTTCGGACACCAGACAACACGAGCAGTACTTC; clone_size: NA; j_call: TRBJ2-7; d_call: NA; v_call: TRBV27
cdr3_aa: CASRSSRAGETQYF; cdr3_nt: TGTGCCAGCAGATCCTCGCGGGCCGGGGAGACCCAGTACTTC; clone_size: NA; j_call: TRBJ2-5; d_call: NA; v_call: TRBV2
cdr3_aa: CASSLGGAGGYEQYF; cdr3_nt: TGTGCCAGCAGCTTAGGTGGGGCAGGGGGCTACGAGCAGTACTTC; clone_size: NA; j_call: TRBJ2-7; d_call: TRBD1; v_call: TRBV13
cdr3_aa: CASSAPYDRAGVTGELFF; cdr3_nt: TGTGCCAGCAGCGCCCCCTACGACAGGGCGGGTGTCACCGGGGAGCTGTTTTTT; clone_size: NA; j_call: TRBJ2-2; d_call: TRBD1; v_call: TRBV9